Below, 3 T cell receptor beta chains from the same sample are listed, as sequenced in a study of T-cell reconstitution after alpha-beta-depleted transplantation in children. Library preparation (for TCRbeta) was performed with unique molecular identifiers. TCRdb re-analysed the PCR reads in MiXCR, keeping a single row per CDR3 protein. The data hold roughly 200,000 distinct CDR3 sequences, with about a tenth observed a single time. Here the sequenced sample was PBMCs, taken before TCRalphabeta/CD19-depleted stem cell transplant. Source of these receptors: a child less than two years old with acute myeloid leukemia, due to receive a stem cell transplant.

This clonotype was seen ten or more times. This chain uses TRBV5-1 with TRBJ1-1, with D uncertain. CDR1 is SGHRS and CDR2 is YFSETQ in the germline V gene. The V and J ends lost 1 base and 2 bases respectively, with 6 bases between them. This CDR3 is 13 amino acids long. The DNA of the CDR3 is TGCGCCAGCAGCTTGATAGTCAACACTGAAGCTTTCTTT. It specifies CASSLIVNTEAFF.

This clonotype was recorded at least ten times. V gene TRBV5-1 combines with J gene TRBJ1-4; 7 bases are a match to TRBD1. Germline V lookup: CDR1 SGHRS, CDR2 YFSETQ. The CDR3 covers 16 residues. V lost 3 bases, J lost 5 bases, and 10 bases stayed unmatched. CDR3 amino acids: CASSSGQLGGNEKLFF. The DNA for the CDR3 is TGCGCCAGCAGCTCGGGACAGCTTGGGGGGAATGAAAAACTGTTTTTT.

This clonotype was seen many times. The chain carries TRBV29-1 and TRBJ2-5, with D uncertain. Trimming took 6 bases from V and 1 from J, leaving 18 bases between them. In germline, CDR1 is SQVTM, CDR2 ANQGSEA. This CDR3 has 15 amino acids. CDR3 sequence reads: CSVTPFSGAQETQYF. The CDR3 DNA reads TGCAGCGTGACCCCATTTTCGGGCGCCCAAGAGACCCAGTACTTC.